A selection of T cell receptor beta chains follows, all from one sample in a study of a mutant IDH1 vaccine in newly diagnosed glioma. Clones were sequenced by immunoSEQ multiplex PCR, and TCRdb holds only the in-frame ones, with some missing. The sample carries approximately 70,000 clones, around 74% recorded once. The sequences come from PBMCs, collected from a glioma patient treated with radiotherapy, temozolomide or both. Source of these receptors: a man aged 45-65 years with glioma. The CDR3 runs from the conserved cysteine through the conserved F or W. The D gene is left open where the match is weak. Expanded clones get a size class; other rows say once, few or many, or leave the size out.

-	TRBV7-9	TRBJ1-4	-	TGTGCCAGCAGCTTAGCCGGCCTAGGGGAAAAACTGTTTTTT	CASSLAGLGEKLFF
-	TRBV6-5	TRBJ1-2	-	TGTGCCAGCAGTTCCTTGACGGGTGGCTACACCTTC	CASSSLTGGYTF
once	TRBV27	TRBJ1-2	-	TGTGCCAGCAGACCGGAGAAGGGTAGAATGTCGGCTAACTATGGCTACACCTTC	CASRPEKGRMSANYGYTF
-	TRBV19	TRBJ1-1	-	TGTGCCAGTAGTAAGACAGTAAACACTGAAGCTTTCTTT	CASSKTVNTEAFF
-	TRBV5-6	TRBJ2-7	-	TGTGCCAGCAGCGCCGTCGCGGAGCAGTACTTC	CASSAVAEQYF
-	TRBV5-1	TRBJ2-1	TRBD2	TGCGCCAGCAGCTTGGGTAGCGGGGTTAATCATGAGCAGTTCTTC	CASSLGSGVNHEQFF
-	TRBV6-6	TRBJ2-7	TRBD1	TGTGCCAGCAGTAGTGGACAGGGAACTTACGAGCAGTACTTC	CASSSGQGTYEQYF
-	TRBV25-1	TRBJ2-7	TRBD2	TGTGCCAGCAGTGAATACACTAGCGGGGTCACCTACGAGCAGTACTTC	CASSEYTSGVTYEQYF
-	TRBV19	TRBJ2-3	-	TGTGCCAGTAGTACGGACAGCACAGATACGCAGTATTTT	CASSTDSTDTQYF
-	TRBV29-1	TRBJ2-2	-	TGCAGCGTTGACCTATCGCAGGCAGGGAGCAACACCGGGGAGCTGTTTTTT	CSVDLSQAGSNTGELFF